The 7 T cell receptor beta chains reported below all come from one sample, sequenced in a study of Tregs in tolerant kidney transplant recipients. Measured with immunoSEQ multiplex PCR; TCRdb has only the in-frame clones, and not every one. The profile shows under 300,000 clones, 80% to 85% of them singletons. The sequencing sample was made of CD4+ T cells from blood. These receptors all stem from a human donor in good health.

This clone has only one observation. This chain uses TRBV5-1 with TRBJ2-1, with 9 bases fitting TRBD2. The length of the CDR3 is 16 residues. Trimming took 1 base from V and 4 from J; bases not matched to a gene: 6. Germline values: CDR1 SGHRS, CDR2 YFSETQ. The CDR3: CASSLRETSGYNEQFF. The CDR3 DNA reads TGCGCCAGCAGCTTGAGGGAGACTAGCGGATACAATGAGCAGTTCTTC.

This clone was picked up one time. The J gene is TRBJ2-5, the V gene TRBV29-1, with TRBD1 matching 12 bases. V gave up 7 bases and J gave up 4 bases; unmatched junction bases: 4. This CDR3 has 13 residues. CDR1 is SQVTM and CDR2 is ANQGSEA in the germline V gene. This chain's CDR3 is CSGDRGRRETQYF. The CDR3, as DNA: TGCAGCGGGGACAGGGGGCGCAGAGAGACCCAGTACTTC.

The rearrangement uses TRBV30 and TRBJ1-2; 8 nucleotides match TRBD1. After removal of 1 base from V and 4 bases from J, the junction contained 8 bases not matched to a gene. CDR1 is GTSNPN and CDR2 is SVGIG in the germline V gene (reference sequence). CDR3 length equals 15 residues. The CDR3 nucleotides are TGTGCCTGGAGTGACTTCAGGGGGCTCGGCTATGGCTACACCTTC. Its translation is CAWSDFRGLGYGYTF.

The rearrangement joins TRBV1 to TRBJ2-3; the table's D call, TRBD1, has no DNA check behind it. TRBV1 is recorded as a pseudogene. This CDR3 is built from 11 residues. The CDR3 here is CTAPMTGTQYF. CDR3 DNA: TGCACCGCCCCCATGACAGGTACGCAGTATTTT.

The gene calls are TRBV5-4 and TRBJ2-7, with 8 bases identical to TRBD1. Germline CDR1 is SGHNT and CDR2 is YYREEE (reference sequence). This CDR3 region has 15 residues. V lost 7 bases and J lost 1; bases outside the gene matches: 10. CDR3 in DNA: TGTGCCAGCCAGCCCGGGACAGGACAGTCCTACGAGCAGTACTTC. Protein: CASQPGTGQSYEQYF.

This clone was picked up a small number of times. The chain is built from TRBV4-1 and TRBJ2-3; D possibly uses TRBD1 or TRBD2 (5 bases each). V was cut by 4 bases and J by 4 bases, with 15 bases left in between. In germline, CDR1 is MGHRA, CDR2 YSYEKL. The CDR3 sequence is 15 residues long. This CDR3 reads CASSLRDAVADTQYF. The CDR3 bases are TGCGCCAGCAGCCTTAGGGACGCCGTGGCAGATACGCAGTATTTT.

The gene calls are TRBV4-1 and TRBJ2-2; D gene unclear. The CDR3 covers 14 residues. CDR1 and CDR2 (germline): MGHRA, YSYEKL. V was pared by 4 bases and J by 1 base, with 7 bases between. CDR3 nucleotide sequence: TGCGCCAGCAGCCGGTTGGGGAACACCGGGGAGCTGTTTTTT. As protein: CASSRLGNTGELFF.